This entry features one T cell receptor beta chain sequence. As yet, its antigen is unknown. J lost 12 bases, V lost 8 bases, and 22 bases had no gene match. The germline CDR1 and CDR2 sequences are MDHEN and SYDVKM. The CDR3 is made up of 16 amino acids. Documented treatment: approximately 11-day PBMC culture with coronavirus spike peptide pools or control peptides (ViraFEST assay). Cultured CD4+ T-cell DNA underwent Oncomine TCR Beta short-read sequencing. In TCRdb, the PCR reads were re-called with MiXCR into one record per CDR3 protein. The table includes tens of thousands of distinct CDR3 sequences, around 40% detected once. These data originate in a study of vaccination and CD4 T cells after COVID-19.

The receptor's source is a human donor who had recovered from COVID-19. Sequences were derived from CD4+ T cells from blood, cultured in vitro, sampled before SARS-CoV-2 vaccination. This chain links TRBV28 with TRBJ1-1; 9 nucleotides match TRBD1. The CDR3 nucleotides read TGTGCCAGCCTGAAGCCGGGACAGGGTTTATCCCCGGCGACTTTCTTT. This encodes CASLKPGQGLSPATFF.